This paragraph covers one T cell receptor beta chain sequence. Antigen: not known. Specified treatment: oral pan-JAK inhibitor, 5-10 mg twice daily. Lesional scalp punch biopsies and peripheral blood came from alopecia areata patients. T lymphocytes (CD4+ and CD8+) were sorted from PBMCs. Per germline, CDR1 SEHNR and CDR2 FQNEAQ (reference sequence). The J segment lost 5 bases and the V segment lost 8 bases, leaving 2 bases of the junction unmatched. The CDR3 consists of 14 residues. RNA was extracted and reverse transcribed into cDNA as the sequencing template. Profiling relied on immunoSEQ multiplex PCR, and the TCRdb table lists in-frame clones only, not all of them. The table records 130,000 to 150,000 clones, roughly 82% of them present only once. This record comes from a study of CD8+ T cells in alopecia areata. Whole-study context: It was 6 to 18 months of tofacitinib, and then there were 6 months off drug.

The study, taken as a whole, reports: There were many expanded lesional clones persisting in scalp and blood during tofacitinib.

This chain connects TRBV7-9 to TRBJ2-1, with 14 bases lining up with TRBD2. The sequence was obtained from a human donor with alopecia areata. The sequencing here drew on CD8+ T cells sorted from blood, taken at week 4, from a patient treated with tofacitinib. CDR3 in amino acids: CASRTSGGHNEQFF. In nucleotides, the CDR3 is TGTGCCAGCCGGACTAGCGGGGGGCACAATGAGCAGTTCTTC.